Reported below is one T cell receptor (beta chain). The germline gene is not matched at one end of the junction; a read error may be the cause. The data are from a study of cytomegalovirus exposure and HLA in healthy donors. 13 Jbeta primers and 60 Vbeta primers were used for the PCR. Clones were sequenced by immunoSEQ multiplex PCR, and TCRdb holds only the in-frame ones, with some missing. This sample contains approximately 130,000 clones. The sample consisted of PBMCs. This TCR derives from an older woman in good health and CMV-seronegative.

CDR3 loop: CASSLQLNRVDF. DNA for the CDR3: TGTGCCAGCAGCTTACAATTAAACAGGGTTGACTTC. The chain couples TRBV7-8 to TRBJ2-7; TRBD1 is a possible D gene (6 bases). CDR3 length: 12 amino acids. Germline CDR1 reads SGHVS; CDR2 reads FQNEAQ.